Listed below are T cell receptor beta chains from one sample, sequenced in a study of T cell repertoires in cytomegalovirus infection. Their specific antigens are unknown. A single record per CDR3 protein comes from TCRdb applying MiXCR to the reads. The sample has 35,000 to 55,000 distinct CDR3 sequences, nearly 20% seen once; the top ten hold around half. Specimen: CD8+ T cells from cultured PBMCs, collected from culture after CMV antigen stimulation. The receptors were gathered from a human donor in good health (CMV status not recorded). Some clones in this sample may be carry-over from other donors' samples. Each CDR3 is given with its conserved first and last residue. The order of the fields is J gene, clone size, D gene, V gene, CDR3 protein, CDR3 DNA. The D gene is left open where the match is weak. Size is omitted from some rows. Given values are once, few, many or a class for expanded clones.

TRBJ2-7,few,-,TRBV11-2,CASSPTERYEQYF,TGTGCCAGCAGCCCGACAGAACGCTACGAGCAGTACTTC
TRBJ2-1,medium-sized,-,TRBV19,CASSFSPGAHNEQFF,TGTGCCAGTAGTTTCTCCCCAGGGGCTCATAATGAGCAGTTCTTC
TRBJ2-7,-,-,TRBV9,CASSVSGGPLEQYF,TGTGCCAGCAGCGTATCCGGGGGCCCCCTCGAGCAGTACTTC
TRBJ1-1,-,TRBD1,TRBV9,CASRDTSGGDFTEAFF,TGTGCCAGCAGGGACACCTCAGGGGGCGATTTTACTGAAGCTTTCTTT
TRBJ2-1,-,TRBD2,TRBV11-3,CASSLAMAGGWDEQFF,TGTGCCAGCAGCTTAGCAATGGCGGGGGGCTGGGATGAGCAGTTCTTC
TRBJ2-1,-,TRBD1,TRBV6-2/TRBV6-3,CASSYTHRDSLF,TGTGCCAGCAGTTACACGCACCGGGACAGTTTATTC
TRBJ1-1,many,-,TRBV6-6,CASSAGRGTEAFF,TGTGCCAGCAGTGCAGGGAGGGGCACTGAAGCTTTCTTT
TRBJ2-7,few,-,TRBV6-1,CASSEGEQNEQYF,TGTGCCAGCAGTGAAGGGGAGCAGAACGAGCAGTACTTC
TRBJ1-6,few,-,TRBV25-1,CASSWDRNNSPLHF,TGTGCCAGCAGTTGGGACCGCAATAATTCACCCCTCCACTTT
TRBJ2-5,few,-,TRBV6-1,CASSEFFIETQYF,TGTGCCAGCAGTGAATTTTTTATCGAGACCCAGTACTTC
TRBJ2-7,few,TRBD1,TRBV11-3,CASSLSSGTGGYEQYF,TGTGCCAGCAGCTTATCTTCCGGGACAGGGGGCTACGAGCAGTACTTC
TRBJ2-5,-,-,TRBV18,CASSRRGGGAGETQYF,TGTGCCAGCTCCCGGCGAGGTGGCGGGGCAGGAGAGACCCAGTACTTC
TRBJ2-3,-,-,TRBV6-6,CASRGTGTPSTDTQYF,TGTGCCAGCAGGGGGACCGGGACGCCTAGCACAGATACGCAGTATTTT
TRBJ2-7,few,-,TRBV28,CASSFHRTKDEQYF,TGTGCCAGCAGTTTTCACAGGACCAAGGACGAGCAGTACTTC
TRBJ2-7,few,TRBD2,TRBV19,CASSIDELAGLYEQYF,TGTGCCAGTAGTATAGATGAACTAGCGGGACTCTACGAGCAGTACTTC
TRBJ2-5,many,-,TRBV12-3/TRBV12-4,CASSFSLRGPETQYF,TGTGCCAGCAGTTTTTCGCTGCGCGGGCCTGAGACCCAGTACTTC
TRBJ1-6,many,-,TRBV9,CASSVDASEPLHF,TGTGCCAGCAGCGTAGACGCTTCGGAACCCCTCCACTTT
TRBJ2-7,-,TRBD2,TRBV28,CASSASGTSGAYEQYF,TGTGCCAGCAGTGCTTCCGGGACTAGCGGCGCCTACGAGCAGTACTTC
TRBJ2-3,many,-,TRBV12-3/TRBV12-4,CASSLGQGTDTQYF,TGTGCCAGCAGTTTGGGGCAGGGAACAGATACGCAGTATTTT
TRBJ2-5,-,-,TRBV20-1,CSARGPAFQETQYF,TGCAGTGCTAGAGGGCCAGCGTTCCAAGAGACCCAGTACTTC
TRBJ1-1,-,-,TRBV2,CASSGGGSNTEAFF,TGTGCCAGCAGCGGTGGAGGGTCCAACACTGAAGCTTTCTTT
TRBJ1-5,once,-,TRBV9,CASSEGGFSQPQHF,TGTGCCAGCAGCGAGGGGGGGTTTTCTCAGCCCCAGCATTTT
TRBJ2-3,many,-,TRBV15,CATSADSTDTQYF,TGTGCCACCAGCGCCGATAGCACAGATACGCAGTATTTT
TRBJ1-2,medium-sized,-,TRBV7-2,CASSLSFPQLRGYTF,TGTGCCAGCAGCTTATCTTTTCCCCAGTTAAGAGGCTACACCTTC
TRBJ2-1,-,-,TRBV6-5,CASSYDRSNEQFF,TGTGCCAGCAGTTACGACAGGAGCAATGAGCAGTTCTTC
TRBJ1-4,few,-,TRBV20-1,CSALPSDSRKLFF,TGCAGTGCCCTTCCCTCGGACAGTCGAAAACTGTTTTTT
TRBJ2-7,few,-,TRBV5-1,CASRHGLTYEQYF,TGCGCCAGCAGACACGGACTAACCTACGAGCAGTACTTC
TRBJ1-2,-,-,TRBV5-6,CASSFRARVNGYTF,-
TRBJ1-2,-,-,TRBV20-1,CSASGRTDGYTF,TGCAGTGCTAGTGGCAGGACAGACGGCTACACCTTC
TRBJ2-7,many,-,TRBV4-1,CASSQIILRTKYEQYF,TGCGCCAGCAGCCAGATAATTTTGCGGACAAAATACGAGCAGTACTTC
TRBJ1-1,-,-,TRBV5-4,CASSLFNTEAFF,TGTGCCAGCAGCCTTTTCAACACTGAAGCTTTCTTT
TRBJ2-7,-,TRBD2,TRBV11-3,CASSLDEGAGSYEQYF,TGTGCCAGCAGCTTAGATGAGGGAGCGGGGTCCTACGAGCAGTACTTC
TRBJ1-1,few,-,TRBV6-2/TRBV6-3,CASSYLGTEAFF,TGTGCCAGCAGTTACTTGGGAACTGAAGCTTTCTTT
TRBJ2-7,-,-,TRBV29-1,CSVEEDVREQYF,TGCAGCGTTGAAGAAGACGTGAGGGAGCAGTACTTC
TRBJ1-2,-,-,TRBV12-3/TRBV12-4,CASSPVVGAYGYTF,TGTGCCAGCAGTCCCGTTGTGGGTGCCTATGGCTACACCTTC
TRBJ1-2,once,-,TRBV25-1,CASSGDGRGERYGYTF,TGTGCCAGCAGTGGAGATGGTAGGGGGGAGAGGTATGGCTACACCTTC
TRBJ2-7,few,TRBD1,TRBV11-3,CASSRGTGNYEQYF,TGTGCCAGCAGTAGGGGGACAGGGAACTACGAGCAGTACTTC
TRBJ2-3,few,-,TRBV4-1,CASSQVSGAGDTQYF,TGCGCCAGCAGCCAAGTATCAGGGGCCGGAGATACGCAGTATTTT
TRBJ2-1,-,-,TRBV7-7,CASSLSKGNEQFF,TGTGCCAGCAGCTTATCGAAGGGGAATGAGCAGTTCTTC
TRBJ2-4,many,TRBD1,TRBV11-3,CASSLDPTGTGGNIQYF,TGTGCCAGCAGCTTAGATCCTACCGGGACAGGGGGAAACATTCAGTACTTC
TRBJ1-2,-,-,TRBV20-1,CSARDKARVYGYTF,TGCAGTGCTAGAGATAAGGCCCGGGTCTATGGCTACACCTTC
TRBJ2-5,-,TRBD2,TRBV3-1,CASSQEDRGGETQYF,TGTGCCAGCAGCCAAGAAGACCGGGGGGGCGAGACCCAGTACTTC
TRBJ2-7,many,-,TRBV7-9,CASSLPGEKYEQYF,TGTGCCAGCAGCTTACCGGGAGAGAAGTACGAGCAGTACTTC
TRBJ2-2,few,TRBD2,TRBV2,CASSPAGAGELFF,TGTGCCAGCTCCCCCGCGGGGGCCGGGGAGCTGTTTTTT
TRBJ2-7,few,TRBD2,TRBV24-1,CATSDLGLAGYEQYF,TGTGCCACCAGTGATTTGGGACTAGCGGGGTACGAGCAGTACTTC
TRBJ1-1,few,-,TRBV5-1,CASSLGNKNTEAFF,TGCGCCAGCAGCCTCGGGAACAAGAACACTGAAGCTTTCTTT
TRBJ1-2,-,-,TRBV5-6,CASSLPELDYGYTF,TGTGCCAGCAGCTTGCCCGAATTGGACTATGGCTACACCTTC
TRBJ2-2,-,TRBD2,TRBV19,CGTSGRSTGELFF,TGTGGAACTAGCGGGAGGAGCACCGGGGAGCTGTTTTTT
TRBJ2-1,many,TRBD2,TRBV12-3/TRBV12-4,CASSPTSGGGNEQFF,TGTGCCAGCAGTCCTACTAGCGGGGGGGGCAATGAGCAGTTCTTC
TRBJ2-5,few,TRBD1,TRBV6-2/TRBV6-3,CASRMGQTLLQETQYF,TGTGCCAGCAGAATGGGACAGACCCTGCTCCAAGAGACCCAGTACTTC
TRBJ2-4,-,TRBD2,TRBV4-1,CASSSGGGLSLDIQYF,TGCGCCAGCAGCTCCGGCGGGGGGTTATCTTTGGACATTCAGTACTTC
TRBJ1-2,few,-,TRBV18,CASSPRNYGYTF,TGTGCCAGCTCACCGAGAAACTATGGCTACACCTTC
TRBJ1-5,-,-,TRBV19,CASVLGGYSNQPQHF,TGTGCCAGTGTACTTGGGGGATATAGCAATCAGCCCCAGCATTTT